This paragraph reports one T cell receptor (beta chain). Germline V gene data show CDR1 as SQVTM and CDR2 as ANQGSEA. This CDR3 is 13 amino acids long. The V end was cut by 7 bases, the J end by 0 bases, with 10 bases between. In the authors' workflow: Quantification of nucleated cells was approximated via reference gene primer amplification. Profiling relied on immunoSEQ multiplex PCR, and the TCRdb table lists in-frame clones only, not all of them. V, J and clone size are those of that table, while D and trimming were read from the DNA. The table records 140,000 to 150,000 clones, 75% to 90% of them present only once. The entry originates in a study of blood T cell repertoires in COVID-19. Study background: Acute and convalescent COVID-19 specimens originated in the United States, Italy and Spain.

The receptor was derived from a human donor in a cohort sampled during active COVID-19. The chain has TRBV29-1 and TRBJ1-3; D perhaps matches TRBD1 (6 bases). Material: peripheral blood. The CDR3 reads CSARDISGNTIYF. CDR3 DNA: TGCAGCGCTAGGGACATCTCTGGAAACACCATATATTTT.